The 24 T cell receptor beta chains reported below all come from one sample, sequenced in a study of shared clonotypes between healthy human individuals. Clones were read by immunoSEQ multiplex PCR, and TCRdb kept only the in-frame ones, dropping some. The sample yields about 690,000 clones, about 92% seen once. Input material: memory CD8+ T cells from PBMCs. The subset denotes: CD45RO+ cells pooled with CCR7-negative TemRA cells. The receptors shown here come from a man between 18 and 29 years old in good health. Some clones in this sample may be carry-over from other donors' samples.

The chain has TRBV6-5 and TRBJ1-3; no clear D. The CDR3 loop spans 15 amino acids. Per the germline V gene, CDR1 is MNHEY and CDR2 is SVGAGI. The V end was cut by 0 bases, the J end by 0 bases, with 6 bases between. CDR3 sequence reads: CASSYSRNSGNTIYF. The CDR3, as DNA: TGTGCCAGCAGTTACTCCCGCAACTCTGGAAACACCATATATTTT.

The chain employs TRBV29-1 and TRBJ2-5; D is ambiguous. CDR1 SQVTM and CDR2 ANQGSEA come from the germline V gene. The CDR3 consists of 14 residues. V lost 3 bases and J lost 5, with 16 bases in between. The CDR3 is CSVEGMTGQETQYF. The CDR3 coding sequence is TGCAGCGTTGAGGGAATGACCGGTCAGGAGACCCAGTACTTC. Drawing the rest from reference TRBV29-1 and TRBJ2-5, the complete variable domain is SAVISQKPSRDICQRGTSLTIQCQVDSQVTMMFWYRQQPGQSLTLIATANQGSEATYESGFVIDKFPISRPNLTFSTLTVSNMSPEDSSIYLCSVEGMTGQETQYFGPGTRLLVL.

This rearrangement joins TRBV7-9 to TRBJ1-5, with D possibly being TRBD1 (6 bases). In germline, CDR1 is SEHNR, CDR2 FQNEAQ (reference sequence). CDR3 length: 12 amino acids. V was cut by 5 bases and J by 7 bases, with 9 bases left in between. Here the CDR3 DNA reads TGTGCCAGCAGCCAGACAGGCCAGCCCCAGCATTTT. Its protein is CASSQTGQPQHF.

V is TRBV27 and J is TRBJ2-7, with D perhaps being TRBD1 or TRBD2 (5 bases each). Germline-derived CDR1 and CDR2 are MNHEY and SMNVEV (reference sequence). V lost 3 bases, J lost 2 bases, and 11 bases lay in between. This CDR3 has 14 amino acids. Written as DNA, the CDR3 is TGTGCCAGCAGTTTTAGGGACCGACCCTACGAGCAGTACTTC. Translation gives CASSFRDRPYEQYF.

This clone was picked up one time. The V gene is TRBV18, the J gene TRBJ2-1; D is possibly TRBD2 (6 bases). Trimming left V 5 bases short and J 9 bases short, with 11 bases between. The CDR3 runs to 12 residues. CDR1 and CDR2 (germline): KGHSH, LQKENI. The CDR3 is CASSRAGSEQFF. The CDR3 nucleotides read TGTGCCAGCTCAAGGGCGGGATCTGAGCAGTTCTTC.

V usage is TRBV19 and J usage is TRBJ1-5; 7 positions agree with TRBD1. Germline CDR1 is LNHDA and CDR2 is SQIVND (reference sequence). The V segment lost 1 base and the J segment 4 bases; nucleotides outside the gene matches: 4. The CDR3 loop spans 15 amino acids. CDR3 amino acids: CASSIVGQFNQPQHF. The CDR3 DNA follows: TGTGCCAGTAGTATAGTGGGACAGTTTAATCAGCCCCAGCATTTT.

The chain joins TRBV18 to TRBJ1-5; 12 bases are shared with TRBD1. The trim removed 2 bases at V and 6 bases at J, leaving 5 bases unmatched. The CDR3 covers 16 residues. Germline V lookup: CDR1 KGHSH, CDR2 LQKENI. Written as DNA, the CDR3 is TGTGCCAGCTCACCAGGGACAGGGGGCCCAGGTCAGCCCCAGCATTTT. Its protein product is CASSPGTGGPGQPQHF.

The V and J genes are TRBV2 and TRBJ2-2, with 10 nucleotides matching TRBD2. Germline V gene lookup returns CDR1 SNHLY and CDR2 FYNNEI. The CDR3 length is 15 residues. After removal of 6 bases from V and 6 bases from J, the junction contained 7 bases not matched to a gene. CDR3 sequence (DNA): TGTGCCAGCAGCCCACTAGCGGGGAAGTCCGGGGAGCTGTTTTTT. It is translated as CASSPLAGKSGELFF.

The V call is TRBV4-1, the J call TRBJ2-7; D is possibly TRBD1 or TRBD2 (5 bases each). The CDR3 is 15 amino acids. Trimming left V 2 bases short and J 2 bases short, with 13 bases between. The germline V gene encodes CDR1 MGHRA and CDR2 YSYEKL. This chain's CDR3 is CASSQMGESTYEQYF. The CDR3 DNA sequence: TGCGCCAGCAGCCAAATGGGGGAGAGCACCTACGAGCAGTACTTC.

J is TRBJ1-2 and V is TRBV14; TRBD1 matches at 9 bases. Trimming at V came to 0 bases and at J to 7 bases, leaving 6 bases not matched to a gene. The CDR3 consists of 15 residues. The germline V gene encodes CDR1 SGHDN and CDR2 FVKESK. In nucleotides, the CDR3 is TGTGCCAGCAGCCAAGATTGGGGGACAGGGTCTGGCTACACCTTC. Translating gives CASSQDWGTGSGYTF.

This chain links TRBV6-1 with TRBJ2-1; TRBD2 matches at 7 bases. CDR1 and CDR2 (germline): MNHNS, SASEGT. V trimming: 3 bases; J trimming: 5 bases; junction bases outside the gene matches: 10. This CDR3 comprises 16 residues. CDR3 nucleotides: TGTGCCAGCAGTGACTGGGGGGGAGGGCTAAACAATGAGCAGTTCTTC. Protein sequence: CASSDWGGGLNNEQFF.

The chain is built from TRBV6-5 and TRBJ2-5; 7 bases agree with TRBD2. The CDR3 has 15 amino acids. From germline, CDR1 is MNHEY and CDR2 SVGAGI. Trimming cost V 2 bases and J 5 bases; bases outside gene matches: 8. Here the CDR3 DNA reads TGTGCCAGCAGTTACGGGGGGGGAAGGTGGGAGACCCAGTACTTC. Its protein is CASSYGGGRWETQYF.

The chain is built from TRBV7-9 and TRBJ1-1, with 9 bases identical to TRBD1. The CDR3 is 18 residues long. V shed 5 bases, J shed 5 bases, and the junction held 18 bases outside the gene matches. Germline loops: CDR1 SEHNR, CDR2 FQNEAQ (reference sequence). The chain's CDR3 is CASSRLTGGSKGFTEAFF. CDR3 DNA sequence: TGTGCCAGCAGCCGCCTCACAGGGGGCAGCAAGGGGTTTACTGAAGCTTTCTTT.

The J gene is TRBJ1-2, the V gene TRBV5-4; 7 bases are shared with TRBD1. The V gene's germline CDR1 is SGHNT and CDR2 YYREEE (reference sequence). The CDR3 is made up of 11 amino acids. J was trimmed by 12 bases and V by 3 bases; bases with no gene match: 5. CDR3 sequence (DNA): TGTGCCAGCAGCTGGGGACAGCTCCACACCTTC. Protein product: CASSWGQLHTF.

The table lists this clone with a count of one. The J gene is TRBJ1-4, the V gene TRBV4-1; weak D call: TRBD1 (5 bases). Germline-derived CDR1 and CDR2 are MGHRA and YSYEKL. The CDR3 has 14 residues. The V end was cut by 4 bases, the J end by 8 bases, with 14 bases between. The CDR3 region is CASSPVGEGEKLFF. The CDR3 DNA reads as TGCGCCAGCAGCCCAGTGGGGGAAGGAGAAAAACTGTTTTTT.

This clone has more than one count but fewer than ten. The chain uses TRBV19 and TRBJ1-2; a weak D match, TRBD1 (5 bases). The CDR3 consists of 11 residues. From germline, CDR1 is LNHDA and CDR2 SQIVND (reference sequence). V was trimmed by 9 bases and J by 4 bases, leaving 9 bases between them. This CDR3 reads CASQGLYGYTF. The DNA for the CDR3 is TGTGCCAGCCAGGGACTCTATGGCTACACCTTC.

This chain links TRBV5-6 with TRBJ2-7; TRBD1 matches at 7 bases. This CDR3 spans 14 amino acids. Trimming at V came to 3 bases and at J to 5 bases, leaving 8 bases not matched to a gene. Germline loops: CDR1 SGHDT, CDR2 YYEEEE. In DNA, the CDR3 is TGTGCCAGCAGCTCAGCGACAGGGATAGACGAGCAGTACTTC. Translated: CASSSATGIDEQYF.

V and J are TRBV7-8 and TRBJ1-1, with TRBD1 as a possible D gene (5 bases). The V end was cut by 3 bases, the J end by 4 bases, with 15 bases between. This CDR3 contains 15 residues. CDR1 SGHVS and CDR2 FQNEAQ come from the germline V gene. The CDR3 here is CASSFYPAGGTEAFF. The CDR3 DNA follows: TGTGCCAGCAGCTTCTATCCCGCGGGGGGCACTGAAGCTTTCTTT.

In regard to this clone: A far larger clone is one base from this, pointing to a likely read error. V is TRBV6-5 and J is TRBJ1-1; D is undetermined. V lost 5 bases to trimming and J lost 1 base, with 5 bases between them. Germline V CDR1 and CDR2: MNHEY, SVGAGI. This CDR3 spans 12 amino acids. The CDR3 reads CASSTENTEAFF. CDR3 nucleotides: TGTGCCAGCAGTACGGAGAACACTGAAGCTTTCTTT.

The chain carries TRBV19 and TRBJ2-1, with 14 positions matching TRBD2. V gave up 4 bases and J gave up 8 bases; unmatched junction bases: 7. Germline V CDR1 and CDR2: LNHDA, SQIVND (reference sequence). CDR3 length equals 16 residues. The CDR3 DNA follows: TGTGCCAGTAGTACGGGACTAGCGGGAGTTGGGTATGAGCAGTTCTTC. It yields the protein CASSTGLAGVGYEQFF. The complete variable domain, with remaining parts taken from reference TRBV19 and TRBJ2-1, reads DGGITQSPKYLFRKEGQNVTLSCEQNLNHDAMYWYRQDPGQGLRLIYYSQIVNDFQKGDIAEGYSVSREKKESFPLTVTSAQKNPTAFYLCASSTGLAGVGYEQFFGPGTRLTVL.

The V call is TRBV28, the J call TRBJ1-4, with TRBD1 matching over 8 bases. This CDR3 spans 13 amino acids. Trimming took 6 bases from V and 7 from J; bases not matched to a gene: 4. The germline V gene encodes CDR1 MDHEN and CDR2 SYDVKM. Written as DNA, the CDR3 is TGTGCCAGCAGACGGACAGGGTTTGAAAAACTGTTTTTT. This gives the protein CASRRTGFEKLFF.

This clone was seen only a few times. The gene calls are TRBV7-9 and TRBJ1-1, with D perhaps matching TRBD1 (5 bases). The germline gives CDR1 SEHNR, CDR2 FQNEAQ (reference sequence). The CDR3 extends over 14 amino acids. V dropped 0 bases and J dropped 6 bases, with 11 bases sitting between them. The DNA for the CDR3 is TGTGCCAGCAGCTTAGCGGAGGGGAGGGCTGAAGCTTTCTTT. Translated: CASSLAEGRAEAFF.

The chain recombines TRBV5-1 with TRBJ2-5, with D possibly TRBD1 on 7 matching bases. Germline lookup yields CDR1 SGHRS and CDR2 YFSETQ. Trimming pared 4 bases from V and 5 bases from J, leaving 15 bases between. The CDR3 totals 14 residues. DNA for the CDR3: TGCGCCAGCAGCCCCCAGGGGGGCCAGGAGACCCAGTACTTC. Protein: CASSPQGGQETQYF.

The J gene is TRBJ2-1, the V gene TRBV28; no firm D call. CDR3 length: 12 residues. The germline V gene encodes CDR1 MDHEN and CDR2 SYDVKM. Trimming left V 6 bases short and J 6 bases short, with 9 bases between. The CDR3 loop is CASSFPSNEQFF. The DNA for the CDR3 is TGTGCCAGCAGCTTCCCTAGCAATGAGCAGTTCTTC.